The 28 T cell receptor beta chains presented below share a single source sample, sequenced in a study of blood T cell repertoires in COVID-19. Method: immunoSEQ multiplex PCR; TCRdb's copy keeps in-frame clones and lacks some. The sample yields 500,000 to 600,000 clones, roughly nine tenths seen once. The sequenced material came from peripheral blood. These receptors came from a woman aged 45-65 years with COVID-19, enrolled during active disease.

In its sample, this clone was seen once. The chain employs TRBV5-8 and TRBJ2-3, with D possibly being TRBD2 (5 bases). Germline V CDR1 and CDR2: SGHTS, YDEGEE. CDR3 length: 13 amino acids. Trimming left V 2 bases short and J 3 bases short, with 7 bases between. CDR3 protein: CASSLTGTDTQYF. Here the CDR3 DNA reads TGTGCCAGCAGCTTAACGGGGACAGATACGCAGTATTTT.

This clone showed up just a few times. This chain connects TRBV30 to TRBJ2-7; tentatively, D is TRBD1 (5 bases). The CDR3 extends over 18 amino acids. Trimming removed 0 bases from V and 7 bases from J, with 28 bases in between. Germline V gives CDR1 GTSNPN, CDR2 SVGIG (reference sequence). The CDR3 region has the DNA TGTGCCTGGAGTGTAAACCGGCGATTTAGAACAGGATACAGGGAGCAGTACTTC. It is translated as CAWSVNRRFRTGYREQYF.

This rearrangement joins TRBV30 to TRBJ2-1; D perhaps matches TRBD2 (6 bases). CDR3 length equals 12 residues. V was cut by 1 base and J by 9 bases, with 10 bases left in between. CDR1 is GTSNPN and CDR2 is SVGIG in the germline V gene (reference sequence). In DNA, the CDR3 is TGTGCCTGGAGTGACGAAGCGGGTGAGCAGTTCTTC. It translates to CAWSDEAGEQFF.

V gene TRBV5-1 combines with J gene TRBJ1-1; the D is unclear. There are 12 residues in the CDR3. The germline V gene encodes CDR1 SGHRS and CDR2 YFSETQ. V gave up 3 bases and J gave up 8 bases, with 11 bases separating them. The CDR3, as DNA: TGCGCCAGCAGCTCGCTCGGTCTGGAAGCTTTCTTT. This codes for CASSSLGLEAFF.

V usage is TRBV5-6 and J usage is TRBJ1-2, with TRBD1 identical over 7 bases. The trim removed 3 bases at V and 1 base at J, leaving 15 bases unmatched. Germline CDR1 reads SGHDT; CDR2 reads YYEEEE. The CDR3 totals 18 residues. The DNA of the CDR3 is TGTGCCAGCAGCTATTGGGGACAGCTGAACCTTCTTAACTATGGCTACACCTTC. It codes for CASSYWGQLNLLNYGYTF.

This chain links TRBV5-1 with TRBJ2-2; D not resolved. The CDR3 loop spans 15 amino acids. CDR1 and CDR2 (germline): SGHRS, YFSETQ. The ends were cut back, 1 base at V and 4 bases at J, with 11 bases in the middle. The CDR3 DNA follows: TGCGCCAGCAGCTTGAATTCACGGTTCACCGGGGAGCTGTTTTTT. This encodes CASSLNSRFTGELFF.

The rearrangement uses TRBV6-6 and TRBJ2-5; the match to TRBD1 covers 7 bases. The J segment lost 1 base and the V segment lost 2 bases, leaving 4 bases of the junction unmatched. There are 15 residues in the CDR3. CDR1 is MNHNY, CDR2 SVGAGI, per germline (reference sequence). The DNA for the CDR3 is TGTGCCAGCAGTTACCCCGGACAGGCCCAAGAGACCCAGTACTTC. This encodes CASSYPGQAQETQYF.

This clone came up a few times. This sequence joins TRBV2 and TRBJ1-4; TRBD1 matches 8 bases. Germline V gene data show CDR1 as SNHLY and CDR2 as FYNNEI. CDR3 length: 15 amino acids. Trimming cost V 2 bases and J 7 bases; bases outside gene matches: 6. CDR3 region: CASSEPGGRGEKLFF. CDR3 nucleotides: TGTGCCAGCAGTGAACCAGGGGGCCGAGGTGAAAAACTGTTTTTT.

This sequence joins TRBV28 and TRBJ1-5; D remains unclear. This CDR3 comprises 14 residues. Germline lookup yields CDR1 MDHEN and CDR2 SYDVKM. The V end lost 4 bases, the J end lost 6 bases, and 13 bases lay between the germline ends. The CDR3 sequence: CASSSQRVTQPQHF. CDR3 sequence (DNA): TGTGCCAGCAGTTCACAGCGGGTAACTCAGCCCCAGCATTTT.

Remarks on this clone: Other DNA variants within this sample encode the same CDR3. The J gene is TRBJ1-2, the V gene TRBV12-3 or TRBV12-4, with 7 bases aligning to TRBD1. J was trimmed by 5 bases and V by 8 bases; bases with no gene match: 5. The CDR3 has 12 amino acids. CDR3 region: CASSPTGYGYTF. The DNA of the CDR3 is TGTGCCAGCTCCCCGACAGGGTATGGCTACACCTTC.

The chain's CDR3 is CASSLPSSDTQYF. Here the CDR3 DNA reads TGCGCCAGCAGCTTACCTAGCAGCGATACGCAGTATTTT. This rearrangement joins TRBV5-1 to TRBJ2-3; D is perhaps TRBD2 (5 bases). The CDR3 is made up of 13 amino acids. Germline V gene sequence: CDR1 SGHRS, CDR2 YFSETQ. V dropped 2 bases and J dropped 6 bases, with 10 bases sitting between them.

This chain uses TRBV19 with TRBJ2-2; maybe TRBD1 (6 bases). Germline V gene data show CDR1 as LNHDA and CDR2 as SQIVND (reference sequence). Trimming left V 7 bases short and J 4 bases short, with 16 bases between. The CDR3 is made up of 15 amino acids. CDR3 coding DNA: TGTGCCAGTACCCCCAACAGGGTAGTCACCGGGGAGCTGTTTTTT. It codes for CASTPNRVVTGELFF.

J is TRBJ1-2 and V is TRBV5-4, with D perhaps matching TRBD1 (5 bases). The V gene's germline CDR1 is SGHNT and CDR2 YYREEE (reference sequence). The CDR3 consists of 15 residues. Trimming shortened V by 4 bases and J by 3 bases, and 16 bases separated the two germline ends. CDR3 in amino acids: CASSPGGGAHYGYTF. Written as DNA, the CDR3 is TGTGCCAGCAGCCCTGGGGGGGGAGCACACTATGGCTACACCTTC.

The rearrangement links TRBV7-3 to TRBJ1-1; D is undetermined. The V and J ends lost 4 bases and 1 base respectively, with 10 bases between them. From germline, CDR1 is SGHTA and CDR2 FQGTGA. This CDR3 spans 14 amino acids. The CDR3 DNA is TGTGCCAGCAGCTCCCAGGACTCGAACACTGAAGCTTTCTTT. Its translation is CASSSQDSNTEAFF.

The chain recombines TRBV13 with TRBJ2-7, with 9 bases lining up with TRBD2. Germline trimming cut 5 bases from V and 1 base from J; bases unmatched to any gene: 12. There are 17 residues in the CDR3. CDR1 is PRHDT and CDR2 is FYEKMQ in the germline V gene (reference sequence). Here the CDR3 reads CASSVKETSGRSYEQYF. CDR3 bases: TGTGCCAGCAGCGTAAAAGAGACTAGCGGACGATCCTACGAGCAGTACTTC. Using reference TRBV13 and TRBJ2-7 for the parts outside the CDR3, the full variable domain is AAGVIQSPRHLIKEKRETATLKCYPIPRHDTVYWYQQGPGQDPQFLISFYEKMQSDKGSIPDRFSAQQFSDYHSELNMSSLELGDSALYFCASSVKETSGRSYEQYFGPGTRLTVT.

The V gene is TRBV6-5, the J gene TRBJ2-5, with TRBD2 matching 9 bases. Germline V gene sequence: CDR1 MNHEY, CDR2 SVGAGI. The J segment lost 5 bases and the V segment lost 6 bases, leaving 7 bases of the junction unmatched. The CDR3 loop spans 14 amino acids. CDR3 coding DNA: TGTGCCAGCAGGGTAGCGGGGGCCGGGGAGACCCAGTACTTC. This gives the protein CASRVAGAGETQYF.

The J gene is TRBJ1-1, the V gene TRBV12-5; D is unclear. Trimming shortened V by 4 bases and J by 4 bases, and 7 bases separated the two germline ends. Germline assignment: CDR1 LGHNT and CDR2 FRNRAP. This CDR3 has 12 amino acids. The CDR3 bases are TGTGCTAGTGGTTCCGAGGGCACTGAAGCTTTCTTT. It yields the protein CASGSEGTEAFF.

The rearrangement links TRBV30 to TRBJ1-6; TRBD1 agrees at 7 bases. The CDR3 has 14 amino acids. CDR1 GTSNPN and CDR2 SVGIG come from the germline V gene (reference sequence). V lost 1 base to trimming and J lost 7 bases; unmatched junction nucleotides: 4. The CDR3 DNA reads as TGTGCCTGGAGTGCCCGGGACAGAAATTCACCCCTCCACTTT. It encodes CAWSARDRNSPLHF.

The chain is built from TRBV24-1 and TRBJ1-5; D gene unclear. V dropped 4 bases and J dropped 0 bases, with 9 bases sitting between them. The CDR3 runs to 15 residues. CDR1 KGHDR and CDR2 SFDVKD come from the germline V gene. Here the CDR3 DNA reads TGTGCCACCAGTGACTCCGAGTATAGCAATCAGCCCCAGCATTTT. Translated, it gives CATSDSEYSNQPQHF.

The chain employs TRBV5-1 and TRBJ1-2, with 10 positions matching TRBD1. Trimming removed 7 bases from V and 4 bases from J; junction bases left unmatched: 4. Per the germline V gene, CDR1 is SGHRS and CDR2 is YFSETQ. CDR3 length: 13 residues. In DNA form, the CDR3 reads TGCGCCAGCCGGACAGGGGGACCCTATGGCTACACCTTC. Translated, it gives CASRTGGPYGYTF.

The chain has TRBV12-5 and TRBJ2-1; D ambiguous. The CDR3 is 14 residues long. Germline loops: CDR1 LGHNT, CDR2 FRNRAP. V gave up 2 bases and J gave up 9 bases, with 14 bases separating them. The CDR3 sequence is CASGLLNGGFEQFF. CDR3 sequence (DNA): TGTGCTAGTGGTTTGTTAAATGGCGGCTTTGAGCAGTTCTTC.

The gene calls are TRBV11-2 and TRBJ1-5, with D hard to call. The V end lost 3 bases, the J end lost 0 bases, and 3 bases lay between the germline ends. Looked up from germline, CDR1 is SGHAT and CDR2 is FQNNGV. The CDR3 has 13 residues. The CDR3 spells CASSFRSNQPQHF. CDR3 DNA sequence: TGTGCCAGCAGCTTTCGTAGCAATCAGCCCCAGCATTTT.

The J gene is TRBJ1-1, the V gene TRBV28, with unresolved D. CDR1 is MDHEN, CDR2 SYDVKM, per germline. Trimming pared 5 bases from V and 1 base from J, leaving 11 bases between. This CDR3 spans 14 amino acids. The CDR3 is CASSLRLGNTEAFF. The CDR3 region has the DNA TGTGCCAGCAGTCTCCGCCTAGGGAACACTGAAGCTTTCTTT.

The V and J genes are TRBV5-4 and TRBJ2-3; D unclear. Germline V gives CDR1 SGHNT, CDR2 YYREEE (reference sequence). The ends were cut back, 3 bases at V and 0 bases at J, with 11 bases in the middle. CDR3 length: 15 amino acids. CDR3 nucleotides: TGTGCCAGCAGCTCTACAGTCCCTAGCACAGATACGCAGTATTTT. Its translation is CASSSTVPSTDTQYF.

About this clone itself: Other nucleotide sequences from this sample produce the same CDR3. The J gene is TRBJ2-7, the V gene TRBV28; a possible D gene is TRBD2 (6 bases). Germline V lookup: CDR1 MDHEN, CDR2 SYDVKM. Between the trimmed V and J ends, which lost 7 bases and 1 base, there was a span of 11 bases. This CDR3 is built from 13 residues. Here the CDR3 DNA reads TGTGCCAGCACATTAGCGGTATCCTACGAGCAGTACTTC. Its translation is CASTLAVSYEQYF.

This rearrangement joins TRBV5-4 to TRBJ2-7; D uncertain. Trimming took off 0 bases at V and 5 bases at J, with 12 bases between the two ends. Germline-derived CDR1 and CDR2 are SGHNT and YYREEE (reference sequence). There are 14 residues in the CDR3. The CDR3 DNA reads as TGTGCCAGCAGCTTGGCCGGCGGTGGCAACGAGCAGTACTTC. Translation: CASSLAGGGNEQYF.

This sequence joins TRBV18 and TRBJ1-4, with a weak D call TRBD1 (5 bases). The CDR3 is 13 amino acids. The V gene's germline CDR1 is KGHSH and CDR2 LQKENI. V was pared by 6 bases and J by 8 bases, with 13 bases between. This CDR3 reads CASSGAGGEKLFF. The CDR3 DNA reads as TGTGCCAGCTCCGGGGCCGGAGGGGAAAAACTGTTTTTT.

The rearrangement links TRBV15 to TRBJ2-1, with TRBD2 matching 9 bases. Germline lookup yields CDR1 LNHNV and CDR2 YYDKDF (reference sequence). This CDR3 comprises 16 residues. Trimming cost V 0 bases and J 5 bases; bases outside gene matches: 5. The DNA of the CDR3 is TGTGCCACCAGCAGAGAGCGGGGGGGTACTCACAATGAGCAGTTCTTC. Encoded protein: CATSRERGGTHNEQFF.